A selection of T cell receptor beta chains follows, all from one sample in a study of blood T cell repertoires in COVID-19. The assay was immunoSEQ multiplex PCR, and TCRdb's table has in-frame clones only and misses some. This table holds approximately 340,000 clones, roughly 90% found once. Sample: PBMCs or T cells enriched from blood (not recorded which). These receptors originate from a woman aged 35 to 49 who had been exposed to COVID-19. CDR3s include the opening cysteine and the closing phenylalanine or tryptophan. The order of the fields is clone size, J gene, D gene, V gene, CDR3 DNA, CDR3 protein. The D gene is left open where the match is weak. Clone size appears in some rows only: once, few, many, or a class for an expanded clone.

size: -; J: TRBJ2-3; D: TRBD1; V: TRBV5-4; DNA: TGTGCCAGCTGGGCCCAGGGGGCTAAAGATACGCAGTATTTT; CDR3: CASWAQGAKDTQYF
size: once; J: TRBJ1-2; D: TRBD1; V: TRBV10-1; DNA: TGCGCCAGCAGTGACAGGGGGTCGGAGGGCTACACCTTC; CDR3: CASSDRGSEGYTF
size: -; J: TRBJ2-2; D: -; V: TRBV12-3/TRBV12-4; DNA: TGTGCCAGCAGTTTATCGCGGGGGGAGCTGTTTTTT; CDR3: CASSLSRGELFF
size: -; J: TRBJ1-3; D: -; V: TRBV9; DNA: TGTGCCAGCAGCGTAGATTGGGCAGGTGGAAACACCATATATTTT; CDR3: CASSVDWAGGNTIYF
size: -; J: TRBJ2-5; D: TRBD2; V: TRBV5-1; DNA: TGCGCCAGCAGAATCGGGACTAGCGGGGGGGCAGTGACCCAGTACTTC; CDR3: CASRIGTSGGAVTQYF
size: few; J: TRBJ2-7; D: -; V: TRBV19; DNA: TGTGCCAGTAGTATGGGCCAAGGGTGGCGGGGAAGCTCCTACGAGCAGTACTTC; CDR3: CASSMGQGWRGSSYEQYF
size: many; J: TRBJ2-3; D: TRBD2; V: TRBV7-9; DNA: TGTGCCAGCAGCTCGACTAGCGGGGGCAATAGTCCGTATTTT; CDR3: CASSSTSGGNSPYF
size: -; J: TRBJ1-4; D: -; V: TRBV2; DNA: TGTGCCAGCAGGGCCGCAGGGCTACCGGGCGAAAAACTGTTTTTT; CDR3: CASRAAGLPGEKLFF
size: -; J: TRBJ2-5; D: -; V: TRBV25-1; DNA: TGTGCCAGCAGTGGAGAAGAGACCCAGTACTTC; CDR3: CASSGEETQYF
size: -; J: TRBJ1-1; D: -; V: TRBV29-1; DNA: TGCAGCGTTCTTCGACGGGGGACGAACACTGAAGCTTTCTTT; CDR3: CSVLRRGTNTEAFF
size: -; J: TRBJ1-3; D: -; V: TRBV29-1; DNA: TGCAGCGTTGACGGTGGTGGAAACACCATATATTTT; CDR3: CSVDGGGNTIYF
size: -; J: TRBJ2-7; D: -; V: TRBV3-1/TRBV3-2; DNA: TGTGCCAGCAGCAAAAAATTGATGGCCCGGAGCTCCTACGAGCAGTACTTC; CDR3: CASSKKLMARSSYEQYF
size: -; J: TRBJ2-7; D: -; V: TRBV21-1; DNA: TGTGCCAGCAGATCAGGGTCAGGGCCCCCGGAACCTAACTCCTACGAGCAGTACTTC; CDR3: CASRSGSGPPEPNSYEQYF
size: -; J: TRBJ2-1; D: -; V: TRBV19; DNA: TGTGCCAGTAGCCGCCAAGCCTCCTCCTACAATGAGCAGTTCTTC; CDR3: CASSRQASSYNEQFF
size: -; J: TRBJ2-3; D: TRBD2; V: TRBV27; DNA: TGTGCCAGCAGTTTAAGAGCGGGAGGGCCATACGGCACAGATACGCAGTATTTT; CDR3: CASSLRAGGPYGTDTQYF
size: -; J: TRBJ1-5; D: TRBD1; V: TRBV5-5; DNA: TGTGCCAGCAGCTTGAATCTACAGGGGTATCAGCCCCAGCATTTT; CDR3: CASSLNLQGYQPQHF